These 17 T cell receptor beta chains share one sample of origin, sequenced in a study of T cell changes during pregnancy in multiple sclerosis. Using immunoSEQ multiplex PCR, the repertoire was profiled, and TCRdb retains in-frame clones only, with some absent. The table shows tens of thousands of clones, with about 92% occurring only once. The sequences come from CD8+ T cells from peripheral blood mononuclear cells, collected in the third trimester of pregnancy. These receptors were taken from a female donor in good health, enrolled as a control in a pregnancy study.

This chain links TRBV27 with TRBJ2-7; the match to TRBD1 covers 7 bases. Per the germline V gene, CDR1 is MNHEY and CDR2 is SMNVEV (reference sequence). Trimming took 4 bases from V and 3 from J; bases not matched to a gene: 3. This CDR3 spans 13 amino acids. CDR3 DNA: TGTGCCAGCAGTTATCGGGACAGCTACGAGCAGTACTTC. It specifies CASSYRDSYEQYF.

Only one count was recorded for this clone. The genes are TRBV6-6 and TRBJ1-2, with D tentatively TRBD1 (6 bases). The V end was cut by 6 bases, the J end by 2 bases, with 13 bases between. The CDR3 is made up of 14 amino acids. The V gene's germline CDR1 is MNHNY and CDR2 SVGAGI (reference sequence). As DNA, the CDR3 is TGTGCCAGCAGCCCCGGAGGACAGAACTATGGCTACACCTTC. Translated, it gives CASSPGGQNYGYTF.

This chain uses TRBV2 with TRBJ1-2; TRBD1 matches at 8 bases. J was trimmed by 8 bases and V by 1 base; bases with no gene match: 12. This CDR3 comprises 16 residues. Germline values: CDR1 SNHLY, CDR2 FYNNEI. CDR3 in amino acids: CASSEVYPGQVKGYTF. Here the CDR3 DNA reads TGTGCCAGCAGTGAAGTTTATCCGGGACAGGTAAAAGGCTACACCTTC.

This clone was recorded only once. This rearrangement joins TRBV27 to TRBJ2-7; TRBD2 matches 10 bases. The CDR3 covers 16 residues. CDR1 is MNHEY and CDR2 is SMNVEV in the germline V gene (reference sequence). The V gene end was trimmed by 5 bases and the J gene end by 3 bases; junction bases not matched to a gene: 10. The CDR3 protein is CASSVKAGGDFYEQYF. The DNA for the CDR3 is TGTGCCAGCAGTGTAAAAGCGGGGGGGGATTTCTACGAGCAGTACTTC.

V is TRBV13 and J is TRBJ2-3; 7 bases are a match to TRBD2. Germline assignment: CDR1 PRHDT and CDR2 FYEKMQ (reference sequence). V was pared by 5 bases and J by 3 bases, with 8 bases of the junction left unmatched. CDR3 length equals 15 residues. This CDR3 is CASSLPTGGTDTQYF. The CDR3 DNA is TGTGCCAGCAGCCTACCAACCGGGGGGACAGATACGCAGTATTTT.

Here the CDR3 DNA reads TGTGCCAGTAGTATAAACAGGGAAGCTAACTATGGCTACACCTTC. This codes for CASSINREANYGYTF. The chain combines TRBV19 with TRBJ1-2; tentative D call: TRBD1 (6 bases). The ends were cut back, 2 bases at V and 0 bases at J, with 10 bases in the middle. CDR3 length equals 15 residues. The germline CDR1 and CDR2 sequences are LNHDA and SQIVND (reference sequence).

A single count supports this clone. The chain is built from TRBV6-5 and TRBJ2-2, with 7 bases matching TRBD1. CDR3 length: 15 amino acids. V shed 6 bases, J shed 1 base, and the junction held 5 bases outside the gene matches. The germline CDR1 and CDR2 sequences are MNHEY and SVGAGI. The CDR3 loop reads CASSRGQVNTGELFF. The CDR3 coding sequence is TGTGCCAGCAGCCGCGGACAGGTGAACACCGGGGAGCTGTTTTTT.

The chain joins TRBV6-4 to TRBJ1-4, with D perhaps TRBD1 (5 bases). Between the trimmed V and J ends, which lost 5 bases and 4 bases, there was a span of 11 bases. The V gene's germline CDR1 is MRHNA and CDR2 SNTAGT. There are 14 residues in the CDR3. This chain's CDR3 is CASSLQAGNEKLFF. The CDR3 DNA sequence: TGTGCCAGCAGTCTACAGGCCGGTAATGAAAAACTGTTTTTT.

This chain joins TRBV7-9 and TRBJ1-2; tentative D call: TRBD1 (5 bases). The germline gives CDR1 SEHNR, CDR2 FQNEAQ (reference sequence). The CDR3 is 16 amino acids. V gave up 5 bases and J gave up 3 bases, with 19 bases separating them. The CDR3 sequence: CASSPASGGIDYGYTF. The DNA of the CDR3 is TGTGCCAGCAGCCCAGCCTCGGGGGGTATAGACTATGGCTACACCTTC.

The chain employs TRBV28 and TRBJ1-1, with TRBD1 identical over 9 bases. V gave up 6 bases and J gave up 3 bases; unmatched junction bases: 5. This CDR3 has 14 amino acids. CDR1 and CDR2 (germline): MDHEN, SYDVKM. CDR3 in DNA: TGTGCCAGCAGCCCGCGGACAGGGGACACTGAAGCTTTCTTT. It translates to CASSPRTGDTEAFF.

The chain combines TRBV27 with TRBJ1-2; D remains unclear. CDR3 length equals 13 residues. Germline CDR1 MNHEY, CDR2 SMNVEV (reference sequence). V lost 5 bases to trimming and J lost 1 base, with 8 bases between them. The CDR3 loop is CASSLRFNYGYTF. The CDR3 coding sequence is TGTGCCAGCAGTCTGCGATTTAACTATGGCTACACCTTC.

This rearrangement joins TRBV4-1 to TRBJ2-7, with 8 bases lining up with TRBD2. The germline V gene encodes CDR1 MGHRA and CDR2 YSYEKL. This CDR3 has 15 residues. V lost 2 bases to trimming and J lost 1 base; unmatched junction nucleotides: 4. The CDR3 here is CASSQSSGGSYEQYF. The DNA for the CDR3 is TGCGCCAGCAGCCAATCAAGCGGGGGATCCTACGAGCAGTACTTC.

This clone showed up just once. The chain couples TRBV7-2 to TRBJ1-2; 7 positions agree with TRBD1. With 0 bases clipped from V and 4 bases from J, the junction kept 8 bases outside the gene matches. The CDR3 contains 16 residues. CDR1 and CDR2 from the germline V gene are SGHTA and FQGNSA. CDR3 loop: CASSLAVKDRVYGYTF. CDR3 bases: TGTGCCAGCAGCTTAGCGGTTAAAGACAGGGTCTATGGCTACACCTTC.

The chain combines TRBV30 with TRBJ1-2; the match to TRBD1 covers 9 bases. Germline V gene sequence: CDR1 GTSNPN, CDR2 SVGIG (reference sequence). Trimming removed 2 bases from V and 6 bases from J; junction bases left unmatched: 4. This CDR3 has 13 amino acids. The CDR3 region has the DNA TGTGCCTGGAGTCTAACAGGGGGCGATGGCTACACCTTC. It encodes CAWSLTGGDGYTF.

The V call is TRBV30, the J call TRBJ2-7; perhaps TRBD2 as D (5 bases). The CDR3 consists of 12 residues. Germline-derived CDR1 and CDR2 are GTSNPN and SVGIG (reference sequence). Between the trimmed V and J ends, which lost 0 bases and 4 bases, there was a span of 7 bases. The CDR3 DNA reads as TGTGCCTGGAGTGTACGGGGATACGAGCAGTACTTC. It codes for CAWSVRGYEQYF. The full variable domain, rest sourced from reference TRBV30 and TRBJ2-7, is SQTIHQWPATLVQPVGSPLSLECTVEGTSNPNLYWYRQAAGRGLQLLFYSVGIGQISSEVPQNLSASRPQDRQFILSSKKLLLSDSGFYLCAWSVRGYEQYFGPGTRLTVT.

The V call is TRBV7-2, the J call TRBJ2-7; 8 bases match TRBD1. The J segment lost 2 bases and the V segment lost 1 base, leaving 4 bases of the junction unmatched. The germline V gene encodes CDR1 SGHTA and CDR2 FQGNSA. The CDR3 consists of 15 residues. CDR3 loop: CASSLGTGITYEQYF. As DNA, the CDR3 is TGTGCCAGCAGCTTAGGGACAGGGATTACCTACGAGCAGTACTTC. The full variable domain, completed using reference TRBV7-2 and TRBJ2-7, is GAGVSQSPSNKVTEKGKDVELRCDPISGHTALYWYRQSLGQGLEFLIYFQGNSAPDKSGLPSDRFSAERTGGSVSTLTIQRTQQEDSAVYLCASSLGTGITYEQYFGPGTRLTVT.

J is TRBJ2-1 and V is TRBV6-4; 14 bases match TRBD2. The junction had 8 bases not matched to a gene; V was cut back by 5 bases and J by 8 bases. The CDR3 spans 16 residues. CDR1 and CDR2 (germline): MRHNA, SNTAGT. In DNA, the CDR3 is TGTGCCAGCAGTTTATCCGGGACTAGCGGGGGAGATGAGCAGTTCTTC. This codes for CASSLSGTSGGDEQFF.